A single sample gave rise to the 8 T cell receptor beta chains below, sequenced in a study of blood T cell repertoires in COVID-19. The table came from immunoSEQ multiplex PCR; TCRdb's copy has only in-frame clones and leaves some out. The sample holds 250,000 to 300,000 clones, around 91% seen once. The sequencing sample was made of peripheral blood. The receptors come from a woman in her fifties or sixties with acute or convalescent COVID-19.

The V call is TRBV18, the J call TRBJ1-3; D is uncertain. CDR3 length equals 15 residues. Per the germline V gene, CDR1 is KGHSH and CDR2 is LQKENI. Trimming stripped 2 bases from V and 0 bases from J, with 8 bases between. In nucleotides, the CDR3 is TGTGCCAGCTCACCATCTCTAGACTCTGGAAACACCATATATTTT. Protein sequence: CASSPSLDSGNTIYF.

The chain has TRBV7-9 and TRBJ2-7; D perhaps matches TRBD1 (6 bases). V was pared by 5 bases and J by 5 bases, with 10 bases between. The CDR3 runs to 12 residues. Germline CDR1 reads SEHNR; CDR2 reads FQNEAQ (reference sequence). In DNA form, the CDR3 reads TGTGCCAGCAGCGTACAGGGTGACGAGCAGTACTTC. It encodes CASSVQGDEQYF.

V is TRBV9 and J is TRBJ1-3, with 9 bases that match TRBD1. Looked up from germline, CDR1 is SGDLS and CDR2 is YYNGEE. The CDR3 is 15 amino acids. V trimming: 3 bases; J trimming: 5 bases; junction bases outside the gene matches: 6. The CDR3 loop reads CASSALQGARNTIYF. CDR3 sequence (DNA): TGTGCCAGCAGCGCCTTACAGGGGGCTAGAAACACCATATATTTT.

The V call is TRBV2, the J call TRBJ2-4; 7 nucleotides align to TRBD2. With 1 base clipped from V and 6 bases from J, the junction kept 6 bases outside the gene matches. The CDR3 covers 15 residues. Germline CDR1 SNHLY, CDR2 FYNNEI. The CDR3 nucleotides read TGTGCCAGCAGTGAAGGTGGGGGGGTTGGAAACATTCAGTACTTC. Protein product: CASSEGGGVGNIQYF.

The chain employs TRBV6-5 and TRBJ1-1, with a possible D match to TRBD1 (5 bases). The CDR3 totals 14 residues. CDR1 is MNHEY, CDR2 SVGAGI, per germline. V was shortened by 0 bases and J by 6 bases, with 11 bases between the two germline ends. The CDR3 DNA reads TGTGCCAGCAGTTACTCGAGACAGCTCTCTGAAGCTTTCTTT. Translated: CASSYSRQLSEAFF.

The J gene is TRBJ1-3, the V gene TRBV5-8; the D gene is possibly TRBD1 (5 bases). The CDR3 is 15 amino acids. V shed 4 bases and J shed 0 bases, with 11 bases lying between them. The V gene's germline CDR1 is SGHTS and CDR2 YDEGEE. The CDR3 DNA is TGTGCCAGCAGCCGGACATTGAGCTCTGGAAACACCATATATTTT. Translation: CASSRTLSSGNTIYF.

V usage is TRBV11-1 and J usage is TRBJ1-1, with D unresolved. The germline V and J ends were trimmed by 5 bases and 5 bases, with 21 bases remaining between them. The CDR3 length is 16 residues. Germline V gene sequence: CDR1 SGHAT, CDR2 FQDESV (reference sequence). Here the CDR3 DNA reads TGTGCCAGCAGCCGACTATGGAAGGGAACGCGAACTGAAGCTTTCTTT. It encodes CASSRLWKGTRTEAFF.

The V and J genes are TRBV2 and TRBJ2-6; D may be TRBD1 (6 bases). The length of the CDR3 is 17 residues. Germline CDR1 is SNHLY and CDR2 is FYNNEI. V was shortened by 6 bases and J by 0 bases, with 15 bases between the two germline ends. The CDR3, as DNA: TGTGCCAGCAGCCGACAGGTTACCTCCTCTGGGGCCAACGTCCTGACTTTC. Translating gives CASSRQVTSSGANVLTF.